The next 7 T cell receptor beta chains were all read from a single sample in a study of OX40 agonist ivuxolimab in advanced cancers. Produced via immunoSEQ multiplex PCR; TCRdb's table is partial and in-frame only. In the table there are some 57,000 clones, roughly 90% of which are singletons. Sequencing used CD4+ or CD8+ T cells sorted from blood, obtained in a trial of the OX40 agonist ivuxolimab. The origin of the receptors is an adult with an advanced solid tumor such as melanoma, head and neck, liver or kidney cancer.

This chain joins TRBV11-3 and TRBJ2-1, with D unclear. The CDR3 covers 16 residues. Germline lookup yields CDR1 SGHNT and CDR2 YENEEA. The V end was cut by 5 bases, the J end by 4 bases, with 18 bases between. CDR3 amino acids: CASSARQAEHYNEQFF. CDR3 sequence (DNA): TGTGCCAGCAGCGCCCGACAAGCCGAGCATTACAATGAGCAGTTCTTC.

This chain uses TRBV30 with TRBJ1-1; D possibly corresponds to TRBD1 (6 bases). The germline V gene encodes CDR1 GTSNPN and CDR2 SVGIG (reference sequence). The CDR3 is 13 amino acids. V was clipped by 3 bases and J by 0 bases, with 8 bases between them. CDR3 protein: CAWSRGMNTEAFF. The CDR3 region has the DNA TGTGCCTGGAGCAGGGGCATGAACACTGAAGCTTTCTTT.

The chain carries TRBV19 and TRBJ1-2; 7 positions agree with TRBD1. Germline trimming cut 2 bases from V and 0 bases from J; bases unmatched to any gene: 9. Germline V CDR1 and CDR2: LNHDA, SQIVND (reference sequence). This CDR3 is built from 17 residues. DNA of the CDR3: TGTGCCAGTAGTATAACCTCGACAGGGACCTCTAACTATGGCTACACCTTC. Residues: CASSITSTGTSNYGYTF.

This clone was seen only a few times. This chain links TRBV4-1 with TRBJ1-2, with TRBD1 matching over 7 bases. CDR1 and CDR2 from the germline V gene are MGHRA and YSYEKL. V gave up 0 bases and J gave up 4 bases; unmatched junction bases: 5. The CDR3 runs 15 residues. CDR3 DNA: TGCGCCAGCAGCCAAGATGCAGGGGGGACCTATGGCTACACCTTC. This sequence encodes CASSQDAGGTYGYTF.

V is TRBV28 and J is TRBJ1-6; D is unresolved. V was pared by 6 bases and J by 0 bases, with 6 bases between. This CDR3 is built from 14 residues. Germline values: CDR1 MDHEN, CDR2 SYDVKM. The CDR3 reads CASSLPSYNSPLHF. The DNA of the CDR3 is TGTGCCAGCAGCTTACCCTCCTATAATTCACCCCTCCACTTT.

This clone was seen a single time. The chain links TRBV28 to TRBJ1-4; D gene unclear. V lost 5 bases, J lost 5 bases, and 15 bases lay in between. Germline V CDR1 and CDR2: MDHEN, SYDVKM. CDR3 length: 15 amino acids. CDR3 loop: CASSRNSLGNEKLFF. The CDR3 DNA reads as TGTGCCAGCAGTCGCAACAGCTTAGGAAATGAAAAACTGTTTTTT.

The DNA of the CDR3 is TGTGCCAGCAGTTTTTGGGGGGTGCACACCGGGGAGCTGTTTTTT. It is translated as CASSFWGVHTGELFF. This chain uses TRBV28 with TRBJ2-2; D perhaps matches TRBD2 (6 bases). The V gene lost 3 bases and the J gene lost 3 bases, with 11 bases spanning the gap. Germline V gives CDR1 MDHEN, CDR2 SYDVKM. CDR3 length: 15 amino acids. Full variable domain (remainder filled in from reference TRBV28 and TRBJ2-2): DVKVTQSSRYLVKRTGEKVFLECVQDMDHENMFWYRQDPGLGLRLIYFSYDVKMKEKGDIPEGYSVSREKKERFSLILESASTNQTSMYLCASSFWGVHTGELFFGEGSRLTVL.